Below are 6 T cell receptor beta chains sequenced from a single sample in a study of blood T cell repertoires in COVID-19. Sequencing was performed with immunoSEQ multiplex PCR; in TCRdb, only in-frame clones are kept and a portion is missing. The sample has over 85,000 clones, approximately 89% seen once. The sequenced sample consisted of peripheral blood. The source of these receptors is a human donor with acute or convalescent COVID-19. The donor label of this sample is uncertain.

V is TRBV27 and J is TRBJ1-6, with 10 bases matching TRBD1. With 3 bases clipped from V and 12 bases from J, the junction kept 5 bases outside the gene matches. This CDR3 has 14 amino acids. Per germline, CDR1 MNHEY and CDR2 SMNVEV (reference sequence). CDR3 residues: CASSFPGTGEPLHF. Written as DNA, the CDR3 is TGTGCCAGCAGTTTCCCAGGGACAGGGGAACCCCTCCACTTT.

The genes are TRBV30 and TRBJ2-7, with D hard to call. Trimming stripped 4 bases from V and 6 bases from J, with 10 bases between. The CDR3 extends over 11 amino acids. Germline CDR1 reads GTSNPN; CDR2 reads SVGIG (reference sequence). The CDR3 DNA reads as TGTGCCTGGACCAGCAGGTTCGAGCAGTACTTC. This sequence encodes CAWTSRFEQYF. The full variable domain, with the rest looked up from reference TRBV30 and TRBJ2-7, is SQTIHQWPATLVQPVGSPLSLECTVEGTSNPNLYWYRQAAGRGLQLLFYSVGIGQISSEVPQNLSASRPQDRQFILSSKKLLLSDSGFYLCAWTSRFEQYFGPGTRLTVT.

The chain recombines TRBV27 with TRBJ2-7, with unresolved D. This CDR3 is built from 11 residues. Per the germline V gene, CDR1 is MNHEY and CDR2 is SMNVEV (reference sequence). Trimming pared 4 bases from V and 3 bases from J, leaving 4 bases between. The CDR3 nucleotides are TGTGCCAGCAGTTACAACTACGAGCAGTACTTC. It encodes CASSYNYEQYF.

V is TRBV6-5 and J is TRBJ2-2; the D gene is possibly TRBD1 (6 bases). Germline CDR1 MNHEY, CDR2 SVGAGI. Between the trimmed V and J ends, which lost 6 bases and 4 bases, there was a span of 15 bases. There are 15 residues in the CDR3. CDR3 amino acids: CASSRQDAVTGELFF. The CDR3 DNA sequence: TGTGCCAGCAGCCGACAGGACGCCGTCACCGGGGAGCTGTTTTTT.

The chain links TRBV5-1 to TRBJ1-2; no clear D gene. V dropped 0 bases and J dropped 3 bases, with 6 bases sitting between them. The germline gives CDR1 SGHRS, CDR2 YFSETQ. CDR3 size: 13 residues. This CDR3 reads CASSLASDYGYTF. The CDR3 nucleotides are TGCGCCAGCAGCTTGGCCAGCGACTATGGCTACACCTTC.

The rearrangement uses TRBV19 and TRBJ2-2, with TRBD1 identical over 7 bases. Germline assignment: CDR1 LNHDA and CDR2 SQIVND (reference sequence). V was pared by 4 bases and J by 4 bases, with 6 bases of the junction left unmatched. This CDR3 is built from 15 residues. CDR3 in amino acids: CASSSRTGGTGELFF. The CDR3 DNA sequence: TGTGCCAGTAGTAGTAGGACAGGAGGCACCGGGGAGCTGTTTTTT.